A single sample gave rise to the 28 T cell receptor beta chains below, sequenced in a study of blood T cells in healthy people across ages (dated by TCRdb to between 2015 and 2016). The protocol used for the library was 5' RACE. The reads were generated on an Illumina HiSeq 2500. A second PCR of roughly 7 to 11 cycles was performed with a sample-barcoded 5' primer and a J-beta primer mix. TCRdb reran the public reads through fastp at Q25 and MiXCR, keeping productive beta chains. Entries that share a CDR3 protein sequence are merged under the most common genes and DNA. Here the sample has about 1.1 million distinct CDR3 sequences; approximately 38% occur a single time. The ten biggest clones cover under 15% of the sample. The sequenced sample was blood. These receptors were taken from a man younger than 35 in good health.

The CDR3 DNA follows: TGCGCCAGCAGCCCTCCTTCAGGCAGGGGCGACAACACCGGGGAGCTGTTTTTT. Translating gives CASSPPSGRGDNTGELFF. This sequence joins TRBV4-1 and TRBJ2-2; D is possibly TRBD1 (6 bases). Germline loops: CDR1 MGHRA, CDR2 YSYEKL. V shed 4 bases and J shed 2 bases, with 20 bases lying between them. The CDR3 consists of 18 residues.

The gene calls are TRBV9 and TRBJ1-2; 9 nucleotides align to TRBD1. The CDR3 sequence is 17 residues long. In germline, CDR1 is SGDLS, CDR2 YYNGEE. V gave up 0 bases and J gave up 4 bases; unmatched junction bases: 10. CDR3 DNA: TGTGCCAGCAGCGTAGAGGCTCAAGGACAGGGGCTCTATGGCTACACCTTC. Residues: CASSVEAQGQGLYGYTF.

The chain combines TRBV5-1 with TRBJ1-1; 7 positions match TRBD1. CDR1 is SGHRS and CDR2 is YFSETQ in the germline V gene. The trim removed 3 bases at V and 9 bases at J, leaving 8 bases unmatched. CDR3 length: 13 residues. CDR3 protein: CASSSGTVGQAFF. The CDR3 DNA sequence: TGCGCCAGCAGCTCGGGGACAGTGGGGCAAGCTTTCTTT.

The chain carries TRBV27 and TRBJ2-7; 8 bases match TRBD1. The ends lost 8 bases at V and 10 bases at J; junction bases unmatched: 19. The length of the CDR3 is 15 residues. Germline loops: CDR1 MNHEY, CDR2 SMNVEV (reference sequence). CDR3 in DNA: TGTGCCAGCGTTGAACAGGGGGGCGAGCCGGGGCCCCAGTACTTC. Encoded protein: CASVEQGGEPGPQYF.

This rearrangement joins TRBV4-3 to TRBJ2-7, with 13 bases matching TRBD2. V was pared by 3 bases and J by 2 bases, with 4 bases of the junction left unmatched. Germline-derived CDR1 and CDR2 are LGHNA and YSLEER. This CDR3 is built from 16 residues. The CDR3 protein is CASSQGTSGETYEQYF. The CDR3 region has the DNA TGCGCCAGCAGCCAGGGGACTAGCGGGGAAACCTACGAGCAGTACTTC.

Only one count was recorded for this clonotype. J is TRBJ1-6 and V is TRBV20-1; tentative D call: TRBD1 (6 bases). V was clipped by 1 base and J by 10 bases, with 23 bases between them. The CDR3 runs 17 residues. Germline V CDR1 and CDR2: DFQATT, SNEGSKA (reference sequence). The CDR3 coding sequence is TGCAGTGCTAGAGGGGGGGCAGGGACGAACAAGGAATCACCCCTCCACTTT. Amino acid sequence: CSARGGAGTNKESPLHF.

This clonotype was seen a few times. V gene TRBV7-2 combines with J gene TRBJ1-1, with D possibly matching TRBD1 (6 bases). The CDR3 consists of 15 residues. CDR1 and CDR2 (germline): SGHTA, FQGNSA. Trimming pared 4 bases from V and 2 bases from J, leaving 14 bases between. The CDR3 is CASSSWSRGNTEAFF. CDR3 in DNA: TGTGCCAGCAGCTCATGGAGCAGGGGTAACACTGAAGCTTTCTTT. The full variable domain, in which reference TRBV7-2 and TRBJ1-1 provide the parts outside the CDR3, is GAGVSQSPSNKVTEKGKDVELRCDPISGHTALYWYRQSLGQGLEFLIYFQGNSAPDKSGLPSDRFSAERTGGSVSTLTIQRTQQEDSAVYLCASSSWSRGNTEAFFGQGTRLTVV.

The gene calls are TRBV7-2 and TRBJ1-4; 7 bases match TRBD1. The CDR3 is 15 amino acids. The germline V gene has CDR1 SGHTA and CDR2 FQGNSA. V lost 0 bases to trimming and J lost 3 bases; unmatched junction nucleotides: 1. This CDR3 reads CASSLAQGANEKLFF. CDR3 coding DNA: TGTGCCAGCAGCTTAGCCCAGGGGGCTAATGAAAAACTGTTTTTT. Complete variable domain (other parts from reference TRBV7-2 and TRBJ1-4): GAGVSQSPSNKVTEKGKDVELRCDPISGHTALYWYRQSLGQGLEFLIYFQGNSAPDKSGLPSDRFSAERTGGSVSTLTIQRTQQEDSAVYLCASSLAQGANEKLFFGSGTQLSVL.

The chain links TRBV4-3 to TRBJ2-1; D unclear. The V gene's germline CDR1 is LGHNA and CDR2 YSLEER. V lost 1 base, J lost 3 bases, and 4 bases lay in between. The CDR3 has 13 residues. CDR3 in DNA: TGCGCCAGCAGCCAAGTTCACTACAATGAGCAGTTCTTC. Translation gives CASSQVHYNEQFF.

This clonotype was counted only a few times. The rearrangement uses TRBV2 and TRBJ2-7; D is unresolved. The CDR3 loop spans 12 amino acids. Germline-derived CDR1 and CDR2 are SNHLY and FYNNEI. With 4 bases removed from V and 3 bases from J, the gap between germline ends came to 7 bases. CDR3 amino acids: CASSGDRYEQYF. CDR3 in DNA: TGTGCCAGCAGTGGCGACCGCTACGAGCAGTACTTC.

The gene calls are TRBV12-3 or TRBV12-4 and TRBJ2-3; a weak D match, TRBD2 (6 bases). V lost 7 bases, J lost 2 bases, and 13 bases lay in between. CDR3 size: 14 residues. CDR3 protein: CASKSAGYTDTQYF. The DNA of the CDR3 is TGTGCCAGCAAGTCCGCGGGGTACACAGATACGCAGTATTTT.

The chain is built from TRBV4-3 and TRBJ1-2; unclear D gene. The CDR3 has 17 residues. From germline, CDR1 is LGHNA and CDR2 YSLEER. Deletions cut 0 bases from V and 3 bases from J, with 17 bases between. This CDR3 is CASSQEIEDGTHYGYTF. CDR3 bases: TGCGCCAGCAGCCAAGAAATCGAGGACGGAACTCACTATGGCTACACCTTC.

This clonotype appeared a few times. The chain combines TRBV6-6 with TRBJ2-7, with TRBD1 matching 8 bases. Germline lookup yields CDR1 MNHNY and CDR2 SVGAGI (reference sequence). The CDR3 totals 16 residues. Trimming removed 6 bases from V and 0 bases from J; junction bases left unmatched: 10. The CDR3 nucleotides are TGTGCCAGCAGCCGCTCAGGGGGCGCATACTCCTACGAGCAGTACTTC. Protein product: CASSRSGGAYSYEQYF.

J is TRBJ1-2 and V is TRBV27, with 9 bases aligning to TRBD1. The CDR3 consists of 17 residues. Germline V gene data show CDR1 as MNHEY and CDR2 as SMNVEV (reference sequence). With V trimmed by 3 bases and J by 4 bases, 12 bases remained unmatched. The CDR3 region has the DNA TGTGCCAGCAGTTTGTCCGGGACAGGGATACTCGGCTATGGCTACACCTTC. This sequence encodes CASSLSGTGILGYGYTF.

This chain connects TRBV25-1 to TRBJ2-1, with D possibly TRBD1 on 6 matching bases. This CDR3 has 16 amino acids. Germline CDR1 and CDR2: MGHDK and SYGVNS. Trimming shortened V by 4 bases and J by 4 bases, and 17 bases separated the two germline ends. The DNA of the CDR3 is TGTGCCAGCAGTGCAATGCCGGGACACCAATACAATGAGCAGTTCTTC. Translating gives CASSAMPGHQYNEQFF.

This clonotype occurred a few times. The chain's CDR3 is CASRRAGGIGTDTQYF. As DNA, the CDR3 is TGTGCCAGCCGTCGGGCGGGGGGCATCGGCACAGATACGCAGTATTTT. The chain is built from TRBV14 and TRBJ2-3, with 8 bases matching TRBD2. Germline-derived CDR1 and CDR2 are SGHDN and FVKESK. The CDR3 loop spans 16 amino acids. Trimming cost V 8 bases and J 1 base; bases outside gene matches: 11.

This clonotype was detected only a few times. The chain couples TRBV20-1 to TRBJ1-5; TRBD1 matches 8 bases. The CDR3 consists of 16 residues. The trim removed 4 bases at V and 5 bases at J, leaving 13 bases unmatched. Germline CDR1 reads DFQATT; CDR2 reads SNEGSKA (reference sequence). Written as DNA, the CDR3 is TGCAGTGCTAATAGGATTGGGCAGGGGGCTTATCAGCCCCAGCATTTT. Protein product: CSANRIGQGAYQPQHF.

This clonotype was recorded a few times. The chain combines TRBV25-1 with TRBJ1-2, with D unclear. Per the germline V gene, CDR1 is MGHDK and CDR2 is SYGVNS. Trimming removed 6 bases from V and 5 bases from J, with 7 bases in between. This CDR3 has 11 residues. The DNA of the CDR3 is TGTGCCAGCAGGGAGTCTTATGGCTACACCTTC. This translates into CASRESYGYTF.

The V call is TRBV4-3, the J call TRBJ2-5, with a weak D call TRBD1 (6 bases). This CDR3 has 16 amino acids. The germline CDR1 and CDR2 sequences are LGHNA and YSLEER. The V end was cut by 0 bases, the J end by 1 base, with 12 bases between. This chain's CDR3 is CASSQDRWTAQETQYF. The CDR3 nucleotides read TGCGCCAGCAGCCAAGATCGGTGGACAGCCCAAGAGACCCAGTACTTC.

This clonotype was counted a few times. The chain has TRBV7-2 and TRBJ1-6; the D is unclear. The CDR3 is made up of 13 amino acids. Germline loops: CDR1 SGHTA, CDR2 FQGNSA. V shed 2 bases and J shed 10 bases, with 9 bases lying between them. CDR3 sequence reads: CASSLTRESPLHF. The CDR3 DNA reads TGTGCCAGCAGCTTAACTCGGGAATCACCCCTCCACTTT.

The chain links TRBV7-2 to TRBJ2-3, with a possible D match to TRBD1 (6 bases). V was shortened by 5 bases and J by 0 bases, with 15 bases between the two germline ends. The CDR3 extends over 16 amino acids. Germline V gene lookup returns CDR1 SGHTA and CDR2 FQGNSA. DNA for the CDR3: TGTGCCAGCAGCACCACAGGGATAGCTAGCACAGATACGCAGTATTTT. This gives the protein CASSTTGIASTDTQYF.

This rearrangement joins TRBV20-1 to TRBJ1-1, with 8 bases aligning to TRBD1. The CDR3 runs to 14 residues. Germline CDR1 and CDR2: DFQATT and SNEGSKA (reference sequence). V shed 4 bases and J 1 base; nucleotides not matched to a gene: 5. CDR3 residues: CSAIPDRGNTEAFF. In DNA, the CDR3 is TGCAGTGCTATACCAGACAGGGGGAACACTGAAGCTTTCTTT.

This sequence joins TRBV28 and TRBJ2-7; 7 nucleotides match TRBD1. The V gene end was trimmed by 5 bases and the J gene end by 7 bases; junction bases not matched to a gene: 8. Germline V lookup: CDR1 MDHEN, CDR2 SYDVKM. The CDR3 length is 13 residues. The CDR3 sequence is CASSDRVYNEQYF. The CDR3 nucleotides are TGTGCCAGCAGTGACAGGGTCTACAATGAGCAGTACTTC.

In this sample, this clonotype turned up a few times. V is TRBV2 and J is TRBJ1-2, with D tentatively TRBD1 (5 bases). The CDR3 has 10 amino acids. V lost 10 bases and J lost 8, with 11 bases in between. CDR1 and CDR2 (germline): SNHLY, FYNNEI. This CDR3 is CAIQGLGYTF. The CDR3 bases are TGTGCCATCCAGGGTTTAGGCTACACCTTC.

V usage is TRBV12-3 or TRBV12-4 and J usage is TRBJ1-2; D is ambiguous. V was cut by 2 bases and J by 8 bases, with 15 bases left in between. The CDR3 length is 14 residues. CDR3 bases: TGTGCCAGCAGTTTAAGGGCCTCCACTATGGGCTACACCTTC. It codes for CASSLRASTMGYTF.

This rearrangement joins TRBV20-1 to TRBJ2-7; 7 bases line up with TRBD2. The end of the DNA fits TRBJ2-4 better, so the J call may be wrong. The germline V gene has CDR1 DFQATT and CDR2 SNEGSKA (reference sequence). CDR3 length equals 12 residues. For the CDR3, the DNA is TGCAGTGCTATGGGGGGGGGAAACATTCAGTACTTC. This gives the protein CSAMGGGNIQYF.

This clonotype has a handful of counts. V gene TRBV20-1 combines with J gene TRBJ2-3, with TRBD1 matching 7 bases. Trimming at V came to 3 bases and at J to 2 bases, leaving 8 bases not matched to a gene. CDR3 size: 15 residues. CDR1 DFQATT and CDR2 SNEGSKA come from the germline V gene (reference sequence). DNA of the CDR3: TGCAGTGCTAGGTCCGGGACAGCTTCCACAGATACGCAGTATTTT. Protein product: CSARSGTASTDTQYF.

The chain carries TRBV20-1 and TRBJ2-5; D could derive from TRBD1 or TRBD2 (5 bases each). The CDR3 extends over 13 amino acids. With 6 bases removed from V and 5 bases from J, the gap between germline ends came to 16 bases. The germline gives CDR1 DFQATT, CDR2 SNEGSKA (reference sequence). CDR3 amino acids: CSARTGTSETQYF. The CDR3 DNA sequence: TGCAGTGCGCGGACGGGGACGTCCGAGACCCAGTACTTC.